This is a list of T cell receptor beta chains from one sample in a study of control samples from healthy donors and cancer patients. Only in-frame clones appear in the TCRdb table, and some are missing; sequencing was by immunoSEQ multiplex PCR. The sample consists of 100,000 to 120,000 clones, roughly 88% of them appearing once. Source material: PBMCs. The receptors were gathered from a woman aged 60-70 years with lung cancer. Each CDR3 is given with its conserved first and last residue. The D gene is left open where the match is weak. Some rows have no size entry. The others give once, few or many, or a class for an expanded clone.

v_gene: TRBV19
abundance: -
j_gene: TRBJ1-2
len: 14
d_gene: TRBD1
CDR3aa: CATTGGQGVGGYTF
CDR3nt: TGTGCCACTACGGGGGGACAGGGCGTCGGTGGCTACACCTTC

v_gene: TRBV18
abundance: once
j_gene: TRBJ2-1
len: 18
d_gene: TRBD2
CDR3aa: CASSPRGGLGSSYNEQFF
CDR3nt: TGTGCCAGCTCACCACGCGGGGGGCTGGGGAGCTCCTACAATGAGCAGTTCTTC

v_gene: TRBV4-3
abundance: -
j_gene: TRBJ2-3
len: 13
d_gene: TRBD2
CDR3aa: CASKMGGADTQYF
CDR3nt: TGCGCCAGCAAGATGGGGGGGGCAGATACGCAGTATTTT

v_gene: TRBV5-1
abundance: -
j_gene: TRBJ1-2
len: 12
d_gene: -
CDR3aa: CASRSDSYGYTF
CDR3nt: TGCGCCAGCAGATCTGACTCCTATGGCTACACCTTC

v_gene: TRBV30
abundance: -
j_gene: TRBJ1-1
len: 14
d_gene: -
CDR3aa: CAWSVVGSNTEAFF
CDR3nt: TGTGCCTGGAGTGTTGTGGGCAGCAACACTGAAGCTTTCTTT

v_gene: TRBV19
abundance: -
j_gene: TRBJ2-4
len: 10
d_gene: -
CDR3aa: CASRVTVQYF
CDR3nt: TGTGCCAGTAGGGTGACAGTTCAGTACTTC

v_gene: TRBV19
abundance: -
j_gene: TRBJ1-3
len: 15
d_gene: TRBD1
CDR3aa: CASRMTGISGNTIYF
CDR3nt: TGTGCCAGTAGAATGACAGGGATCTCTGGAAACACCATATATTTT

v_gene: TRBV3-1/TRBV3-2
abundance: -
j_gene: TRBJ1-5
len: 15
d_gene: -
CDR3aa: CASSQDGNRGQPQHF
CDR3nt: TGTGCCAGCAGCCAAGATGGGAACCGGGGTCAGCCCCAGCATTTT

v_gene: TRBV5-1
abundance: once
j_gene: TRBJ2-5
len: 15
d_gene: TRBD2
CDR3aa: CASSLQAGVEETQYF
CDR3nt: TGCGCCAGCAGCCTTCAAGCGGGAGTTGAGGAGACCCAGTACTTC

v_gene: TRBV4-2
abundance: -
j_gene: TRBJ2-5
len: 14
d_gene: -
CDR3aa: CASSQDRGKETQYF
CDR3nt: TGTGCCAGCAGCCAAGACCGGGGGAAGGAGACCCAGTACTTC

v_gene: TRBV27
abundance: -
j_gene: TRBJ1-2
len: 14
d_gene: -
CDR3aa: CASSSAGGDYGYTF
CDR3nt: TGTGCCAGCAGTTCTGCAGGAGGAGACTATGGCTACACCTTC

v_gene: TRBV25-1
abundance: -
j_gene: TRBJ1-2
len: 14
d_gene: -
CDR3aa: CASSEPAQGNGYTF
CDR3nt: TGTGCCAGCAGTGAACCAGCCCAGGGGAATGGCTACACCTTC

v_gene: TRBV7-9
abundance: few
j_gene: TRBJ2-7
len: 15
d_gene: TRBD2
CDR3aa: CASSLRLAESYEQYF
CDR3nt: TGTGCCAGCAGCTTACGACTAGCGGAGTCCTACGAGCAGTACTTC

v_gene: TRBV5-4
abundance: -
j_gene: TRBJ1-1
len: 13
d_gene: -
CDR3aa: CASRPTVGTEAFF
CDR3nt: TGTGCCAGCAGGCCGACAGTTGGAACTGAAGCTTTCTTT

v_gene: TRBV19
abundance: once
j_gene: TRBJ1-2
len: 13
d_gene: -
CDR3aa: CASSTTYSGGYTF
CDR3nt: TGTGCCAGTAGTACAACATACAGTGGTGGCTACACCTTC

v_gene: TRBV7-2
abundance: -
j_gene: TRBJ2-5
len: 14
d_gene: TRBD2
CDR3aa: CASSLGGGLETQYF
CDR3nt: TGTGCCAGCAGCTTGGGCGGGGGGTTGGAGACCCAGTACTTC

v_gene: TRBV18
abundance: once
j_gene: TRBJ1-3
len: 14
d_gene: -
CDR3aa: CASSPRDGGNTIYF
CDR3nt: TGTGCCAGCTCACCCAGGGACGGTGGAAACACCATATATTTT

v_gene: TRBV18
abundance: -
j_gene: TRBJ1-2
len: 15
d_gene: -
CDR3aa: CASSPMQGPNYGYTF
CDR3nt: TGTGCCAGCTCACCCATGCAGGGCCCTAACTATGGCTACACCTTC

v_gene: TRBV12-3/TRBV12-4
abundance: -
j_gene: TRBJ1-5
len: 12
d_gene: -
CDR3aa: CATRDSNQPQHF
CDR3nt: TGTGCCACCAGGGATAGCAATCAGCCCCAGCATTTT

v_gene: TRBV5-5
abundance: -
j_gene: TRBJ1-1
len: 15
d_gene: -
CDR3aa: CASSRRAGMAVMAFF
CDR3nt: TGTGCCAGCAGCCGGCGGGCGGGAATGGCGGTAATGGCTTTCTTT